The source of this T cell receptor (beta chain) is a study of blood T cell repertoires in COVID-19. Study summary: T cells, B-cell-depleted T cells, or PBMCs provided the cDNA or gDNA that served as material.

Method: immunoSEQ multiplex PCR; TCRdb's copy keeps in-frame clones and lacks some. Altogether about 250,000 clones are present, approximately 89% being singletons, with the ten largest covering approximately 4.6%. This clone appeared once. This TCR derives from a woman between 35 and 50 years old who had recovered from COVID-19. Material for sequencing was peripheral blood.

The chain's CDR3 is CATSDSLHTEAFF. CDR3 nucleotide sequence: TGTGCCACCAGTGACTCTCTCCACACTGAAGCTTTCTTT. The V and J genes are TRBV24-1 and TRBJ1-1; no firm D call. In germline, CDR1 is KGHDR, CDR2 SFDVKD. Trimming stripped 4 bases from V and 3 bases from J, with 8 bases between. The CDR3 consists of 13 residues.